A selection of T cell receptor beta chains follows, all from one sample in a study of blood T cell repertoires in COVID-19. Assay: immunoSEQ multiplex PCR; the TCRdb copy retains only in-frame clones and omits some. The sample shows about 220,000 clones, more than 65% of them seen only once. The sequenced sample consisted of peripheral blood. The receptors come from a man aged 45-60 years with active or convalescent COVID-19. The CDR3 runs from the conserved cysteine through the conserved F or W. A D gene is named only where the DNA matches it firmly. The size entry is marked missing in some rows and otherwise reads once, few, many or a size class.

d_call clone_size j_call v_call cdr3_aa cdr3_nt
- few TRBJ2-1 TRBV28 CASSSDQTVTYNEQFF TGTGCCAGCAGCTCGGACCAGACAGTTACATACAATGAGCAGTTCTTC
- - TRBJ1-1 TRBV11-1 CASSSPHLTGKAFF TGTGCCAGCAGCTCCCCACACCTAACAGGGAAAGCTTTCTTT
- - TRBJ1-1 TRBV4-3 CASSQVPSEGEAFF TGCGCCAGCAGCCAAGTCCCCTCGGAGGGCGAAGCTTTCTTT
TRBD1 - TRBJ1-4 TRBV4-1 CASSHPWTGGVEKLFF TGCGCCAGCAGCCACCCCTGGACAGGGGGCGTTGAAAAACTGTTTTTT
- - TRBJ2-3 TRBV2 CASSALQGRGTDTQYF TGTGCCAGCAGTGCCTTACAGGGAAGAGGCACAGATACGCAGTATTTT
- - TRBJ2-2 TRBV6-2/TRBV6-3 CASSVQIPAGELFF TGTGCCAGCAGCGTACAGATTCCGGCCGGGGAGCTGTTTTTT
- - TRBJ2-1 TRBV2 CASSEALPAYNEQFF TGTGCCAGCAGTGAAGCGCTTCCGGCCTACAATGAGCAGTTCTTC
- - TRBJ2-5 TRBV11-2 CASSPTGQETQYF TGTGCCAGCAGCCCAACAGGTCAAGAGACCCAGTACTTC
- - TRBJ1-5 TRBV2 CASSESGGSNQPQHF TGTGCCAGCAGTGAAAGTGGGGGCTCCAATCAGCCCCAGCATTTT
- - TRBJ2-6 TRBV19 CASSRQAPGGANVLTF TGTGCCAGTAGTAGACAGGCCCCGGGGGGGGCCAACGTCCTGACTTTC
- - TRBJ1-1 TRBV5-1 CASSLAQNTEAFF TGCGCCAGCAGCTTGGCCCAGAACACTGAAGCTTTCTTT
TRBD2 - TRBJ2-1 TRBV15 CATSRKTSGGINEQFF TGTGCCACCAGCAGGAAGACTAGCGGGGGTATCAATGAGCAGTTCTTC
TRBD2 - TRBJ2-1 TRBV18 CASSPGLAGVAEQFF TGTGCCAGCTCACCGGGACTAGCGGGAGTCGCTGAGCAGTTCTTC
- - TRBJ2-2 TRBV18 CASSPSFGFASPPNTGELFF TGTGCCAGCTCACCCTCGTTTGGGTTCGCTAGCCCCCCGAACACCGGGGAGCTGTTTTTT
- - TRBJ2-7 TRBV19 CASSIQDSSYEQYF TGTGCCAGTAGTATCCAAGACAGTTCCTACGAGCAGTACTTC
TRBD1 once TRBJ1-5 TRBV2 CASTGGGQPQHF TGTGCCAGTACAGGGGGTGGACAGCCCCAGCATTTT
- - TRBJ2-7 TRBV3-1/TRBV3-2 CASSQDVREQYF TGTGCCAGCAGCCAAGATGTGAGGGAGCAGTACTTC
TRBD1 once TRBJ2-3 TRBV2 CASRDRTSTDTQYF TGTGCCAGCCGGGACAGAACTAGCACAGATACGCAGTATTTT
TRBD1 - TRBJ1-2 TRBV5-1 CASSPVTGVNYGYTF TGCGCCAGCAGCCCCGTTACAGGGGTGAACTATGGCTACACCTTC
TRBD2 - TRBJ2-1 TRBV7-9 CASSIPLAGVDNEQFF TGTGCCAGCAGCATCCCTCTAGCGGGAGTGGACAATGAGCAGTTCTTC
- - TRBJ1-6 TRBV7-2 CASSSQAENSPLHF TGTGCCAGCAGCTCACAGGCAGAGAATTCACCCCTCCACTTT
TRBD2 - TRBJ2-7 TRBV10-3 CAISPRGRSHEQYF TGTGCCATCAGTCCCCGCGGGAGGTCCCACGAGCAGTACTTC
TRBD1 - TRBJ2-3 TRBV7-6 CASSLAGGDDTQYF TGTGCCAGCAGCTTAGCAGGGGGCGATGATACGCAGTATTTT
TRBD1 - TRBJ2-7 TRBV10-3 CAISELGQGVSYEQYF TGTGCCATCAGTGAGCTAGGACAGGGGGTTTCCTACGAGCAGTACTTC
TRBD1 - TRBJ1-2 TRBV5-1 CASTPVTGLYGYTF TGCGCCAGCACCCCCGTGACAGGGCTCTATGGCTACACCTTC
TRBD2 - TRBJ2-3 TRBV5-1 CASSFNLAGGLNTQYF TGCGCCAGCAGCTTTAATCTAGCGGGGGGGCTTAATACGCAGTATTTT
- - TRBJ1-1 TRBV7-9 CASSSTGNTEAFF TGTGCCAGCAGCTCGACAGGGAACACTGAAGCTTTCTTT
- - TRBJ2-1 TRBV4-2 CASSQDQQGNEQFF TGTGCCAGCAGCCAAGATCAACAGGGCAATGAGCAGTTCTTC
TRBD1 - TRBJ2-5 TRBV5-1 CASSPRTKTGGVETQYF TGCGCCAGCAGCCCGCGTACCAAGACAGGGGGAGTAGAGACCCAGTACTTC
TRBD1 - TRBJ2-5 TRBV7-9 CASSPQGWETQYF TGTGCCAGCAGCCCACAGGGGTGGGAGACCCAGTACTTC
TRBD1 - TRBJ1-2 TRBV2 CASNFQGAGYGYTF TGTGCCAGCAACTTCCAGGGGGCGGGCTATGGCTACACCTTC
TRBD1 - TRBJ1-6 TRBV7-9 CASSSDRGPYNSPLHF TGTGCCAGCAGCTCGGACAGGGGTCCCTATAATTCACCCCTCCACTTT
- - TRBJ1-1 TRBV7-2 CASTGTRGVTEAFF TGTGCCAGCACCGGAACCAGGGGAGTTACTGAAGCTTTCTTT
- - TRBJ1-5 TRBV28 CASSEPFNQPQHF TGTGCCAGCAGCGAGCCTTTTAATCAGCCCCAGCATTTT
TRBD1 - TRBJ1-1 TRBV4-3 CASSRTGTGDTEAFF TGCGCCAGCAGCCGTACCGGGACAGGGGACACTGAAGCTTTCTTT
- - TRBJ2-1 TRBV2 CASLAPSWGFSYNEQFF TGTGCCAGCTTAGCCCCATCCTGGGGCTTCTCCTACAATGAGCAGTTCTTC
TRBD1 - TRBJ1-1 TRBV7-2 CASSPTGGRGTEAFF TGTGCCAGCAGCCCAACAGGGGGCCGGGGCACTGAAGCTTTCTTT
- - TRBJ2-2 TRBV3-1/TRBV3-2 CASSFIAYTGELFF TGTGCCAGCAGCTTTATAGCGTACACCGGGGAGCTGTTTTTT
TRBD1 - TRBJ1-2 TRBV4-1 CASSQGARTGIFANYGYTF TGCGCCAGCAGCCAAGGGGCTCGGACAGGGATCTTCGCTAACTATGGCTACACCTTC
TRBD1 - TRBJ2-7 TRBV7-8 CASSGDRAYEQYF TGTGCCAGCAGCGGGGACAGAGCCTACGAGCAGTACTTC
TRBD1 - TRBJ1-5 TRBV19 CASSTLDRGNQPQHF TGTGCCAGTAGTACCCTCGACAGGGGAAATCAGCCCCAGCATTTT
TRBD2 - TRBJ2-3 TRBV7-2 CASSDLLAGGLGTQYF TGTGCCAGCAGCGACCTCCTAGCGGGGGGGTTAGGTACGCAGTATTTT
TRBD1 - TRBJ1-4 TRBV28 CASSRDRGKWGEKLFF TGTGCCAGCAGCAGGGACAGGGGGAAGTGGGGTGAAAAACTGTTTTTT
TRBD1 - TRBJ2-7 TRBV28 CASSPPGQGFSYEQYF TGTGCCAGCAGTCCCCCGGGACAGGGGTTTTCCTACGAGCAGTACTTC
- once TRBJ1-1 TRBV5-1 CASSSPTHTEAFF TGCGCCAGCAGCTCGCCTACCCATACTGAAGCTTTCTTT
- few TRBJ1-6 TRBV27 CASRWGDPDGISPLHF TGTGCCAGCAGGTGGGGGGACCCAGACGGAATTTCACCCCTCCACTTT
TRBD1 once TRBJ2-2 TRBV9 CASSLTGGANTGELFF TGTGCCAGCAGCCTGACAGGGGGCGCGAACACCGGGGAGCTGTTTTTT
- - TRBJ1-2 TRBV5-1 CASSSPGGTNNYGYTF TGCGCCAGCAGCTCCCCGGGGGGGACCAATAACTATGGCTACACCTTC
- few TRBJ2-2 TRBV10-3 CAIKQGTTGELFF TGTGCCATCAAGCAGGGGACGACCGGGGAGCTGTTTTTT
TRBD1 - TRBJ1-1 TRBV7-2 CASSFRQGMDTEAFF TGTGCCAGCAGCTTTCGACAGGGGATGGACACTGAAGCTTTCTTT
- - TRBJ1-6 TRBV28 CASSLIRGSYNSPLHF TGTGCCAGCAGTTTAATCAGGGGCTCCTATAATTCACCCCTCCACTTT
- - TRBJ2-3 TRBV20-1 CSTDTDTQYF TGCAGTACTGACACAGATACGCAGTATTTT
- - TRBJ2-2 TRBV27 CASSLRGVFTGELFF TGTGCCAGCAGTTTACGCGGGGTGTTCACCGGGGAGCTGTTTTTT
TRBD2 - TRBJ2-1 TRBV7-2 CASSLAAAGSSRFNEQFF TGTGCCAGCAGCTTAGCGGCAGCGGGGTCTTCCCGGTTTAATGAGCAGTTCTTC
TRBD1 - TRBJ2-1 TRBV28 CASSFRGQGNEQFF TGTGCCAGCAGTTTTAGGGGACAGGGGAATGAGCAGTTCTTC